Described below is a single TCR beta chain sequence and its context. Its antigen is as yet unknown. cDNA libraries for TCR beta contained unique molecular identifiers. The source material, roughly 0.9 to 10 million T cells, gave rise to about 460,000 cDNA molecules. Each CDR3 protein gets one entry after TCRdb re-called the PCR reads with MiXCR. The sample contains more than 350,000 distinct CDR3 sequences, approximately 38% of which appear only once. This sample was taken from a study of post-analysis software for immune sequencing data. Study background: Patients had relapsing-remitting, secondary progressive or progressive-relapsing multiple sclerosis; some lacked subtype.

Study outcomes and limitations: Batch-mates among the samples co-clustered strongly by F measure. Controls had lower frequencies than patients of five TRBV segments, which included TRBV5-6, TRBV5-1 and TRBV20-1. There was significantly lower normalized Chao1 diversity in multiple sclerosis patients than in controls.

Unmatched junction bases numbered 12, after V lost 4 bases and J lost 2 bases. CDR1 is LGHDT, CDR2 YNNKEL, per germline (reference sequence). This CDR3 is built from 17 residues. The clonotype comes from a girl aged 2 to 10 with multiple sclerosis. The rearrangement joins TRBV3-1 to TRBJ2-3; the match to TRBD1 covers 7 bases. The material sequenced was blood. The CDR3 sequence is CASSRLPGTANTDTQYF. CDR3 coding DNA: TGTGCCAGCAGCCGACTCCCCGGGACAGCCAACACAGATACGCAGTATTTT.